Presented here are 32 T cell receptor beta chains from one specimen sequenced in a study of T cell responses to AZD1222 COVID-19 vaccine. Profiling relied on immunoSEQ multiplex PCR, and the TCRdb table lists in-frame clones only, not all of them. The table shows roughly 200,000 clones, with just over 85% occurring only once. Sequenced here: peripheral blood, sampled on day 0 of AZD1222 vaccination. These receptors all come from an adult in good health.

In its sample, this clone was seen a few times. The J gene is TRBJ2-2, the V gene TRBV24-1; D remains ambiguous. Germline-derived CDR1 and CDR2 are KGHDR and SFDVKD. The CDR3 extends over 14 amino acids. The V end was cut by 5 bases, the J end by 3 bases, with 9 bases between. CDR3 nucleotide sequence: TGTGCCACCAGTGCCACCGCGGACACCGGGGAGCTGTTTTTT. Its translation: CATSATADTGELFF.

V and J are TRBV7-3 and TRBJ2-7; D uncertain. In germline, CDR1 is SGHTA, CDR2 FQGTGA. V gave up 5 bases and J gave up 5 bases, with 13 bases separating them. The CDR3 spans 13 residues. CDR3 sequence reads: CASSPRPQNEQYF. The CDR3 DNA reads TGTGCCAGCAGCCCCCGGCCGCAGAACGAGCAGTACTTC.

The chain links TRBV6-5 to TRBJ1-3; 7 nucleotides align to TRBD1. CDR1 is MNHEY, CDR2 SVGAGI, per germline. This CDR3 comprises 14 residues. The ends lost 5 bases at V and 4 bases at J; junction bases unmatched: 5. CDR3 sequence: CASSRGQAGNTIYF. CDR3 coding DNA: TGTGCCAGCAGTCGCGGACAGGCCGGAAACACCATATATTTT.

The chain recombines TRBV2 with TRBJ2-3; 10 positions agree with TRBD2. Germline CDR1 and CDR2: SNHLY and FYNNEI. V shed 7 bases, J shed 5 bases, and the junction held 12 bases outside the gene matches. The CDR3 contains 16 residues. CDR3: CASIKRTSGDIDTQYF. The CDR3, as DNA: TGTGCCAGCATCAAACGAACTAGCGGGGATATAGATACGCAGTATTTT. Together with reference TRBV2 and TRBJ2-3, the CDR3 gives the full variable domain: EPEVTQTPSHQVTQMGQEVILRCVPISNHLYFYWYRQILGQKVEFLVSFYNNEISEKSEIFDDQFSVERPDGSNFTLKIRSTKLEDSAMYFCASIKRTSGDIDTQYFGPGTRLTVL.

This chain connects TRBV5-1 to TRBJ2-2; D not resolved. The CDR3 totals 14 residues. V dropped 0 bases and J dropped 5 bases, with 8 bases sitting between them. Germline CDR1 SGHRS, CDR2 YFSETQ. The CDR3 reads CASSLGRSTGELFF. DNA for the CDR3: TGCGCCAGCAGCTTGGGTCGATCAACCGGGGAGCTGTTTTTT.

This chain uses TRBV6-4 with TRBJ2-3; TRBD2 matches 8 bases. The V gene end was trimmed by 4 bases and the J gene end by 0 bases; junction bases not matched to a gene: 3. This CDR3 contains 15 residues. Germline CDR1 is MRHNA and CDR2 is SNTAGT. The CDR3 DNA reads TGTGCCAGCAGTGCCCAGCGGGGGAGCACAGATACGCAGTATTTT. Encoded protein: CASSAQRGSTDTQYF.

The chain employs TRBV18 and TRBJ1-6; D not certain. Germline lookup yields CDR1 KGHSH and CDR2 LQKENI. Trimming left V 3 bases short and J 5 bases short, with 11 bases between. The CDR3 totals 15 residues. The CDR3 spells CASSPSTSNNSPLHF. The CDR3, as DNA: TGTGCCAGCTCACCGTCCACATCAAATAATTCACCCCTCCACTTT.

This chain connects TRBV11-2 to TRBJ2-1; the D gene is possibly TRBD1 (6 bases). Deletions cut 1 base from V and 4 bases from J, with 11 bases between. The CDR3 is made up of 15 amino acids. The germline gives CDR1 SGHAT, CDR2 FQNNGV. CDR3 bases: TGTGCCAGCAGCTTAGCCCCCGGACAGTACAATGAGCAGTTCTTC. This gives the protein CASSLAPGQYNEQFF. Supplemented by reference TRBV11-2 and TRBJ2-1, the full variable domain reads EAGVAQSPRYKIIEKRQSVAFWCNPISGHATLYWYQQILGQGPKLLIQFQNNGVVDDSQLPKDRFSAERLKGVDSTLKIQPAKLEDSAVYLCASSLAPGQYNEQFFGPGTRLTVL.

V usage is TRBV19 and J usage is TRBJ1-2; perhaps TRBD1 as D (5 bases). This CDR3 spans 15 amino acids. Germline CDR1 is LNHDA and CDR2 is SQIVND (reference sequence). Trimming cost V 5 bases and J 7 bases, with 20 bases left between them. The CDR3 sequence is CASSEYGTGGGGYTF. The DNA for the CDR3 is TGTGCCAGTAGTGAATACGGGACGGGCGGCGGTGGCTACACCTTC.

The genes are TRBV7-8 and TRBJ1-2; the D gene is possibly TRBD1 (5 bases). V lost 5 bases and J 4 bases, leaving 17 bases between the germline ends. The CDR3 loop spans 15 amino acids. Germline loops: CDR1 SGHVS, CDR2 FQNEAQ. The DNA for the CDR3 is TGTGCCAGCAGCGAACTAACCAGGGTTTCCTATGGCTACACCTTC. Protein: CASSELTRVSYGYTF.

This rearrangement joins TRBV5-6 to TRBJ1-5; the D is unclear. The CDR3 is 14 residues long. Germline lookup yields CDR1 SGHDT and CDR2 YYEEEE. With 0 bases removed from V and 4 bases from J, the gap between germline ends came to 8 bases. CDR3 region: CASSLAASNQPQHF. CDR3 DNA: TGTGCCAGCAGCTTGGCGGCATCGAATCAGCCCCAGCATTTT.

V usage is TRBV6-4 and J usage is TRBJ1-6, with D possibly TRBD1 on 6 matching bases. V was clipped by 3 bases and J by 7 bases, with 7 bases between them. The CDR3 has 13 residues. CDR1 and CDR2 from the germline V gene are MRHNA and SNTAGT. CDR3 sequence: CASSEGANSPLHF. The CDR3 coding sequence is TGTGCCAGCAGTGAGGGGGCGAATTCACCCCTCCACTTT.

Regarding this clone: Different DNA sequences within this sample yield the same CDR3. The J gene is TRBJ1-2, the V gene TRBV28; D unresolved. Between the trimmed V and J ends, which lost 2 bases and 2 bases, there was a span of 6 bases. The CDR3 is 13 amino acids. Germline CDR1 is MDHEN and CDR2 is SYDVKM. DNA for the CDR3: TGTGCCAGCAGTTTAAGTACGAACTATGGCTACACCTTC. It specifies CASSLSTNYGYTF.

The chain links TRBV30 to TRBJ2-7; D is unclear. CDR1 and CDR2 from the germline V gene are GTSNPN and SVGIG (reference sequence). The V end was cut by 1 base, the J end by 2 bases, with 12 bases between. The CDR3 length is 14 residues. In DNA, the CDR3 is TGTGCCTGGAGTGCTGGGCTAGACCCCTACGAGCAGTACTTC. Translation gives CAWSAGLDPYEQYF.

The gene calls are TRBV6-5 and TRBJ2-2, with 7 bases that match TRBD1. Germline assignment: CDR1 MNHEY and CDR2 SVGAGI. V gave up 2 bases and J gave up 6 bases; unmatched junction bases: 6. The CDR3 sequence is 15 residues long. The CDR3 sequence is CASSYPETGAGELFF. In DNA, the CDR3 is TGTGCCAGCAGTTACCCCGAAACAGGGGCCGGGGAGCTGTTTTTT.

This rearrangement joins TRBV4-2 to TRBJ2-2; 7 nucleotides match TRBD2. The germline CDR1 and CDR2 sequences are LGHNA and YNFKEQ. CDR3 length: 16 residues. The ends lost 1 base at V and 1 base at J; junction bases unmatched: 3. The CDR3: CASSQGTRQNTGELFF. CDR3 nucleotides: TGTGCCAGCAGCCAAGGGACTAGGCAGAACACCGGGGAGCTGTTTTTT.

V and J are TRBV15 and TRBJ1-4; D call uncertain. V gave up 2 bases and J gave up 8 bases, with 9 bases separating them. The CDR3 has 13 residues. Germline CDR1 and CDR2: LNHNV and YYDKDF (reference sequence). The CDR3 nucleotides are TGTGCCACCAGCAGATATCCTTTGGAAAAACTGTTTTTT. Amino acid sequence: CATSRYPLEKLFF.

The rearrangement links TRBV5-1 to TRBJ2-2; D gene unclear. This CDR3 is built from 13 residues. Trimming stripped 4 bases from V and 3 bases from J, with 7 bases between. CDR1 is SGHRS and CDR2 is YFSETQ in the germline V gene. In DNA form, the CDR3 reads TGCGCCAGCAGCAAGGGTGACACCGGGGAGCTGTTTTTT. Protein product: CASSKGDTGELFF.

This clone occurred once. The gene calls are TRBV12-3 or TRBV12-4 and TRBJ2-1; D is possibly TRBD1 (5 bases). The CDR3 runs 13 residues. Trimming removed 5 bases at V and 9 bases at J, with 14 bases between. CDR3 nucleotides: TGTGCCAGCAGTGGGGCCGGAAGGGGTGAGCAGTTCTTC. This codes for CASSGAGRGEQFF.

This clone was seen ten or more times. The chain joins TRBV5-3 to TRBJ2-6; D may correspond to TRBD1 or TRBD2 (5 bases each). TRBV5-3 is an open reading frame whose function is uncertain. This CDR3 contains 16 residues. CDR3 coding DNA: TGTCCCACAAACACGGGGCCCGACTCTGGGGCCAACGTCCTGACTTTC. Its protein is CPTNTGPDSGANVLTF.

The chain couples TRBV2 to TRBJ2-7; D perhaps matches TRBD1 (6 bases). The ends were cut back, 6 bases at V and 3 bases at J, with 15 bases in the middle. There are 14 residues in the CDR3. In germline, CDR1 is SNHLY, CDR2 FYNNEI. CDR3 coding DNA: TGTGCCAGCAGAAGTCCCCGCAGGGGCTACGAGCAGTACTTC. Its translation: CASRSPRRGYEQYF.

This chain uses TRBV2 with TRBJ2-1; D uncertain. The CDR3 runs 11 residues. Trimming stripped 5 bases from V and 6 bases from J, with 5 bases between. CDR1 is SNHLY and CDR2 is FYNNEI in the germline V gene. The CDR3 protein is CASSMVNEQFF. The CDR3 nucleotides are TGTGCCAGCAGTATGGTCAATGAGCAGTTCTTC.

The chain is built from TRBV7-2 and TRBJ2-1; weak D call: TRBD1 (5 bases). This CDR3 region has 12 residues. Trimming removed 4 bases at V and 7 bases at J, with 8 bases between. From germline, CDR1 is SGHTA and CDR2 FQGNSA. CDR3 amino acids: CASSSGANEQFF. CDR3 DNA sequence: TGTGCCAGCAGCTCTGGGGCAAATGAGCAGTTCTTC.

The chain links TRBV7-9 to TRBJ2-3; D possibly corresponds to TRBD1 (5 bases). Germline assignment: CDR1 SEHNR and CDR2 FQNEAQ (reference sequence). Trimming cost V 7 bases and J 0 bases, with 14 bases left between them. This CDR3 has 15 residues. The CDR3 bases are TGTGCCAGCACCCACCCAGGGCGGAGCACAGATACGCAGTATTTT. It specifies CASTHPGRSTDTQYF.

The gene calls are TRBV10-1 and TRBJ2-5; tentative D call: TRBD2 (5 bases). CDR3 size: 14 residues. Germline values: CDR1 WNHNN, CDR2 SYGVQD (reference sequence). Trimming left V 2 bases short and J 7 bases short, with 14 bases between. The CDR3: CASSERAAAGTQYF. CDR3 sequence (DNA): TGCGCCAGCAGTGAGCGGGCAGCCGCGGGGACCCAGTACTTC.

This chain connects TRBV15 to TRBJ1-3; no definite D call. CDR1 LNHNV and CDR2 YYDKDF come from the germline V gene (reference sequence). The CDR3 is 17 residues long. Deletions cut 0 bases from V and 2 bases from J, with 14 bases between. The CDR3 nucleotides read TGTGCCACCAGCAGAGATGGTGGCACTCGGACTGGAAACACCATATATTTT. This encodes CATSRDGGTRTGNTIYF.

The chain recombines TRBV5-5 with TRBJ1-6, with D unresolved. This CDR3 contains 17 residues. The V gene's germline CDR1 is SGHKS and CDR2 YYEKEE (reference sequence). Deletions cut 0 bases from V and 2 bases from J, with 12 bases between. CDR3 nucleotides: TGTGCCAGCAGCTTGGGGGAGGGATGGGCCTATAATTCACCCCTCCACTTT. Translation: CASSLGEGWAYNSPLHF.

The J gene is TRBJ1-1, the V gene TRBV7-9, with 12 bases lining up with TRBD1. The V gene end was trimmed by 0 bases and the J gene end by 10 bases; junction bases not matched to a gene: 6. Germline CDR1 and CDR2: SEHNR and FQNEAQ (reference sequence). This CDR3 spans 15 amino acids. DNA of the CDR3: TGTGCCAGCAGCTTAGCGGGGACAGGGGGCATGGTAGCTTTCTTT. It encodes CASSLAGTGGMVAFF.

This clone turned up a few times. The chain recombines TRBV30 with TRBJ1-1, with D possibly TRBD1 on 6 matching bases. This CDR3 is 16 amino acids long. Germline values: CDR1 GTSNPN, CDR2 SVGIG (reference sequence). V gave up 3 bases and J gave up 1 base, with 18 bases separating them. The CDR3 nucleotides are TGTGCCTGGAGACCCATGGGGCAGGGGAAGAACACTGAAGCTTTCTTT. It is translated as CAWRPMGQGKNTEAFF.

This chain links TRBV5-4 with TRBJ2-7, with D possibly matching TRBD1 (6 bases). The CDR3 runs to 13 residues. The germline V gene encodes CDR1 SGHNT and CDR2 YYREEE (reference sequence). V lost 8 bases, J lost 1 base, and 13 bases lay in between. For the CDR3, the DNA is TGTGCCAGTACTAGGGGGTTATCCTACGAGCAGTACTTC. Protein product: CASTRGLSYEQYF.

This clone was seen a single time. The V gene is TRBV12-2, the J gene TRBJ1-5. TRBV12-2 is listed as a pseudogene. The length of the CDR3 is 14 residues. CDR3 nucleotides: TGTGCAAGTCCCCCCGGTGGGTGCAATCAGCCCCAGCATTTT. This translates into CASPPGGCNQPQHF.

For the CDR3, the DNA is TGTGCCAGCAGTGAAATGGGGTTGACTAATGAAAAACTGTTTTTT. It codes for CASSEMGLTNEKLFF. The gene calls are TRBV6-1 and TRBJ1-4; D gene ambiguous. The germline CDR1 and CDR2 sequences are MNHNS and SASEGT. CDR3 length: 15 amino acids. The V end was cut by 2 bases, the J end by 2 bases, with 9 bases between.